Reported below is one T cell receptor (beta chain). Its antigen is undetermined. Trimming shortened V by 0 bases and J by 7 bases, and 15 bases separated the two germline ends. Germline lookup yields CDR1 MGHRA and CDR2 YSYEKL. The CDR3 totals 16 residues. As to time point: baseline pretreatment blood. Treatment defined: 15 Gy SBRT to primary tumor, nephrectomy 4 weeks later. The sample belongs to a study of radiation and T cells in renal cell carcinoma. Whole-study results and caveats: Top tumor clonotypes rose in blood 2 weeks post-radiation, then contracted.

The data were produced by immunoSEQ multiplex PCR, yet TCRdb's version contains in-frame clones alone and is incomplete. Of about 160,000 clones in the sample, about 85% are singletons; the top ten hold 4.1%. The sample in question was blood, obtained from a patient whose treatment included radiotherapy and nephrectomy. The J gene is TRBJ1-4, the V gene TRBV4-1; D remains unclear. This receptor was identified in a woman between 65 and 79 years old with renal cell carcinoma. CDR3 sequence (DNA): TGCGCCAGCAGCCAAGAGGGAGGTAGGGTGATTGAAAAACTGTTTTTT. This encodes CASSQEGGRVIEKLFF.